The 19 T cell receptor beta chains reported below all come from one sample, sequenced in a study of T cell responses to AZD1222 COVID-19 vaccine. Libraries were prepared by immunoSEQ multiplex PCR; TCRdb keeps only in-frame clonotypes and omits some of them. The table has approximately 100,000 clones, less than 90% seen once. This sample comprised peripheral blood, obtained on day 0 of AZD1222 vaccination. The source is an adult in good health.

A few counts support this clone. The chain employs TRBV5-1 and TRBJ2-1; D gene unclear. CDR3 length: 16 amino acids. V lost 5 bases, J lost 0 bases, and 15 bases lay in between. From germline, CDR1 is SGHRS and CDR2 YFSETQ. CDR3 protein: CASRQEPVSSYNEQFF. The CDR3 DNA is TGCGCCAGCAGGCAAGAGCCAGTGAGCTCCTACAATGAGCAGTTCTTC.

The chain has TRBV12-3 or TRBV12-4 and TRBJ1-1; D uncertain. CDR3 length: 12 amino acids. Between the trimmed V and J ends, which lost 3 bases and 6 bases, there was a span of 8 bases. The CDR3 sequence: CASSFSQPEAFF. The CDR3 DNA follows: TGTGCCAGCAGTTTTTCCCAACCTGAAGCTTTCTTT.

The table lists this clone with a count of one. The chain is built from TRBV29-1 and TRBJ1-2, with 10 bases matching TRBD1. Losses at the gene ends were 7 bases for V and 6 bases for J; bases not matched to a gene: 2. This CDR3 region has 11 residues. CDR1 and CDR2 from the germline V gene are SQVTM and ANQGSEA. The CDR3 here is CSETGGDGYTF. The CDR3 nucleotides read TGCAGCGAGACAGGGGGCGATGGCTACACCTTC.

The chain couples TRBV6-5 to TRBJ2-1, with D hard to call. The V end lost 2 bases, the J end lost 6 bases, and 14 bases lay between the germline ends. Per the germline V gene, CDR1 is MNHEY and CDR2 is SVGAGI. This CDR3 spans 15 amino acids. CDR3 coding DNA: TGTGCCAGCAGTTACCTCCCGGCCATCGGCAATGAGCAGTTCTTC. Its protein product is CASSYLPAIGNEQFF.

This clone was counted once. The chain has TRBV10-3 and TRBJ2-3, with TRBD2 matching over 7 bases. Germline CDR1 and CDR2: ENHRY and SYGVKD. Trimming at V came to 6 bases and at J to 2 bases, leaving 5 bases not matched to a gene. The CDR3 has 14 residues. CDR3 bases: TGTGCCATCAGAGAACAGCGGGACACAGATACGCAGTATTTT. Protein sequence: CAIREQRDTDTQYF.

V usage is TRBV9 and J usage is TRBJ1-1; no clear D. CDR1 is SGDLS, CDR2 YYNGEE, per germline. V was trimmed by 0 bases and J by 5 bases, leaving 17 bases between them. The length of the CDR3 is 16 residues. CDR3 amino acids: CASSVGDIRTGTEAFF. The DNA for the CDR3 is TGTGCCAGCAGCGTAGGCGACATCCGAACGGGAACTGAAGCTTTCTTT.

The chain joins TRBV6-1 to TRBJ2-2; the D gene is possibly TRBD1 (6 bases). Trimming stripped 6 bases from V and 6 bases from J, with 14 bases between. This CDR3 comprises 14 residues. Per the germline V gene, CDR1 is MNHNS and CDR2 is SASEGT. CDR3 sequence: CASSRGQGAGELFF. In DNA, the CDR3 is TGTGCCAGCAGCAGGGGACAAGGGGCCGGGGAGCTGTTTTTT.

This rearrangement joins TRBV7-9 to TRBJ2-5; D remains ambiguous. Deletions cut 3 bases from V and 6 bases from J, with 11 bases between. Germline assignment: CDR1 SEHNR and CDR2 FQNEAQ (reference sequence). This CDR3 comprises 13 residues. The CDR3 DNA sequence: TGTGCCAGCAGCTTTTCCCCGAGGCAGACCCAGTACTTC. Translation: CASSFSPRQTQYF.

This chain connects TRBV18 to TRBJ1-4; D is uncertain. V dropped 1 base and J dropped 0 bases, with 9 bases sitting between them. Germline lookup yields CDR1 KGHSH and CDR2 LQKENI. This CDR3 contains 16 residues. The CDR3 region has the DNA TGTGCCAGCTCACCACTCTACGGGACAACTAATGAAAAACTGTTTTTT. The encoded protein is CASSPLYGTTNEKLFF.

The V call is TRBV10-3, the J call TRBJ2-1; D may be TRBD1 or TRBD2 (5 bases each). This CDR3 is 14 amino acids long. V lost 10 bases, J lost 4 bases, and 17 bases lay in between. Germline CDR1 and CDR2: ENHRY and SYGVKD. CDR3: CATVRDGFYNEQFF. The CDR3 region has the DNA TGTGCCACCGTCCGGGACGGGTTTTACAATGAGCAGTTCTTC.

The V call is TRBV3-1 (or the pseudogene TRBV3-2), the J call TRBJ2-3; no firm D call. This CDR3 is 12 amino acids long. V dropped 5 bases and J dropped 11 bases, with 14 bases sitting between them. The germline V gene encodes CDR1 LGHDT and CDR2 YNNKEL (reference sequence). CDR3 bases: TGTGCCAGCAGCTTCGGAAGGGAACTGCAGTATTTT. Protein sequence: CASSFGRELQYF.

This clone has just a few counts. V usage is TRBV3-1 (or the pseudogene TRBV3-2) and J usage is TRBJ2-7; 8 positions match TRBD2. Looked up from germline, CDR1 is LGHDT and CDR2 is YNNKEL (reference sequence). V shed 4 bases and J 7 bases; nucleotides not matched to a gene: 12. The CDR3 spans 15 residues. CDR3 in amino acids: CASSRPGLGTLEQYF. CDR3 nucleotide sequence: TGTGCCAGCAGCCGCCCGGGACTAGGGACTCTGGAGCAGTACTTC.

This clone has only a few counts. CDR3 sequence (DNA): TGTGCCAGCAGCTTACACTCCTACGAGCAGTACTTC. Amino acids: CASSLHSYEQYF. The chain carries TRBV7-9 and TRBJ2-7; D is unclear. The CDR3 consists of 12 residues. The V end was cut by 2 bases, the J end by 0 bases, with 2 bases between. CDR1 SEHNR and CDR2 FQNEAQ come from the germline V gene (reference sequence). Full variable domain (remainder filled in from reference TRBV7-9 and TRBJ2-7): DTGVSQNPRHKITKRGQNVTFRCDPISEHNRLYWYRQTLGQGPEFLTYFQNEAQLEKSRLLSDRFSAERPKGSFSTLEIQRTEQGDSAMYLCASSLHSYEQYFGPGTRLTVT.

The V call is TRBV28, the J call TRBJ1-1, with D possibly TRBD1 on 5 matching bases. CDR3 length: 14 amino acids. Germline V CDR1 and CDR2: MDHEN, SYDVKM. V shed 3 bases and J shed 9 bases, with 17 bases lying between them. CDR3 region: CASSFSSGARQAFF. In DNA form, the CDR3 reads TGTGCCAGCAGTTTCTCTTCCGGGGCCCGACAAGCTTTCTTT.

The chain is built from TRBV4-1 and TRBJ2-7; D not resolved. V was shortened by 0 bases and J by 2 bases, with 11 bases between the two germline ends. The CDR3 sequence is 15 residues long. The germline CDR1 and CDR2 sequences are MGHRA and YSYEKL. The CDR3 region has the DNA TGCGCCAGCAGCCAAGAATCAGCCGCGACCTACGAGCAGTACTTC. The encoded protein is CASSQESAATYEQYF.

The chain couples TRBV2 to TRBJ1-6; no clear D gene. The germline V gene has CDR1 SNHLY and CDR2 FYNNEI. With 10 bases removed from V and 0 bases from J, the gap between germline ends came to 16 bases. This CDR3 spans 16 amino acids. CDR3 in DNA: TGTGCCACCAAGAGGATGGGAAGCTCCTATAATTCACCCCTCCACTTT. Residues: CATKRMGSSYNSPLHF.

The CDR3 DNA reads TGTGCCAGCGGAGGCTCTGGGGCCAACGTCCTGACTTTC. It yields the protein CASGGSGANVLTF. This sequence joins TRBV3-1 (or the pseudogene TRBV3-2) and TRBJ2-6; TRBD2 might be the D (5 bases). The V end lost 8 bases, the J end lost 0 bases, and 5 bases lay between the germline ends. Germline V lookup: CDR1 LGHDT, CDR2 YNNKEL (reference sequence). There are 13 residues in the CDR3.

CDR3 sequence reads: CASSHRQEKLAGEKLFF. CDR3 coding DNA: TGTGCCAGCAGCCACAGGCAAGAGAAATTAGCCGGGGAAAAACTGTTTTTT. This chain links TRBV3-1 (or the pseudogene TRBV3-2) with TRBJ1-4, with no clear D. This CDR3 is 17 amino acids long. Trimming stripped 3 bases from V and 8 bases from J, with 22 bases between. CDR1 and CDR2 (germline): LGHDT, YNNKEL (reference sequence).

The J gene is TRBJ1-2, the V gene TRBV19, with a tentative D call TRBD1 (5 bases). The V gene lost 5 bases and the J gene lost 1 base, with 14 bases spanning the gap. This CDR3 has 15 amino acids. The V gene's germline CDR1 is LNHDA and CDR2 SQIVND (reference sequence). The CDR3 here is CASSPDTFYNYGYTF. The CDR3 nucleotides read TGTGCCAGTAGTCCGGACACTTTTTATAACTATGGCTACACCTTC.